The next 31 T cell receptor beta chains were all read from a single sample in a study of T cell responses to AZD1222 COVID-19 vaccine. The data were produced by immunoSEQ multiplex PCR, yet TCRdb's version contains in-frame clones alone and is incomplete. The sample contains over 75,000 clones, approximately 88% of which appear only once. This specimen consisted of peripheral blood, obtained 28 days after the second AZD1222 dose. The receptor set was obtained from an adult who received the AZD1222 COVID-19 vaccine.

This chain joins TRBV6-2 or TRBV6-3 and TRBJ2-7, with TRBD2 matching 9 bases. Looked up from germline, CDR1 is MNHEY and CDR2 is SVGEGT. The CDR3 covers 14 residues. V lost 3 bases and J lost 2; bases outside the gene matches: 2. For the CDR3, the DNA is TGTGCCAGCAGTTATAGCGGGGGCCCCTACGAGCAGTACTTC. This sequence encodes CASSYSGGPYEQYF.

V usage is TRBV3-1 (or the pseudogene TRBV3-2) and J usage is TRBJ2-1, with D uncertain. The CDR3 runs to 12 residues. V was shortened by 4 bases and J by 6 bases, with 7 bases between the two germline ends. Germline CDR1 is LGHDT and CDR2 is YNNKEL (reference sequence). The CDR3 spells CASSPNSNEQFF. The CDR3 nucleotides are TGTGCCAGCAGCCCAAACTCCAATGAGCAGTTCTTC.

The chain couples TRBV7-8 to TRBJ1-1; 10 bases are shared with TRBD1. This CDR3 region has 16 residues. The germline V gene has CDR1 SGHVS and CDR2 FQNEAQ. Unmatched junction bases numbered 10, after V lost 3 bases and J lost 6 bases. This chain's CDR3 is CASSLVFVGQGAEAFF. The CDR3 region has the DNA TGTGCCAGCAGCTTGGTATTTGTAGGACAGGGGGCTGAAGCTTTCTTT.

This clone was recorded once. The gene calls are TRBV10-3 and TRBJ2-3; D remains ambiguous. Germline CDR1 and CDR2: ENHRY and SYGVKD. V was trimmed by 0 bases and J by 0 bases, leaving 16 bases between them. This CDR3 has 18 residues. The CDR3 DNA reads TGTGCCATCAGTGAGTCGGTCTTTGGCCATACTAGCACAGATACGCAGTATTTT. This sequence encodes CAISESVFGHTSTDTQYF.

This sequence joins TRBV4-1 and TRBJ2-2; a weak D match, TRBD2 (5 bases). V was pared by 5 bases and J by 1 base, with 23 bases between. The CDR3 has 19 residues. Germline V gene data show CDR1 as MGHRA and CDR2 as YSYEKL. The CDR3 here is CASSVQKERRTLNTGELFF. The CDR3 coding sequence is TGCGCCAGCAGCGTTCAAAAAGAAAGGAGGACTTTGAACACCGGGGAGCTGTTTTTT.

Here the CDR3 DNA reads TGCGCCAGCAGCCAAGAGGCGGTAAGGGGGGCGCTTAACACTGAAGCTTTCTTT. Its protein is CASSQEAVRGALNTEAFF. The chain carries TRBV4-3 and TRBJ1-1; a weak D match, TRBD1 (6 bases). CDR3 length: 18 amino acids. Trimming removed 0 bases from V and 2 bases from J, with 19 bases in between. Germline loops: CDR1 LGHNA, CDR2 YSLEER.

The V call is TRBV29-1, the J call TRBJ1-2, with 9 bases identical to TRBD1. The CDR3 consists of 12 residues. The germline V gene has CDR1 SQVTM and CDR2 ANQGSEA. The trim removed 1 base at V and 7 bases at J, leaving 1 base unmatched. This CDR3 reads CSVEGTGVGYTF. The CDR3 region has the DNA TGCAGCGTTGAAGGGACAGGGGTTGGCTACACCTTC.

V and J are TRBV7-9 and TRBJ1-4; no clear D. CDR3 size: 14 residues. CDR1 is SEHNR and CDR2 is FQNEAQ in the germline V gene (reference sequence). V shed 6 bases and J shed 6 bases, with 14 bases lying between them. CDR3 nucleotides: TGTGCCAGCAGGAGCCTAACCGGCGATGAAAAACTGTTTTTT. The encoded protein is CASRSLTGDEKLFF.

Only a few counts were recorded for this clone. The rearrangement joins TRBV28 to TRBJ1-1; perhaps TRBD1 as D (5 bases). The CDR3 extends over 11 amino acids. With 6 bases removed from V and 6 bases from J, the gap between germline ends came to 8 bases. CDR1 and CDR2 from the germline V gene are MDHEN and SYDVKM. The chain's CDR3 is CASSRGSEAFF. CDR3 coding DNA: TGTGCCAGCAGCCGGGGGTCTGAAGCTTTCTTT.

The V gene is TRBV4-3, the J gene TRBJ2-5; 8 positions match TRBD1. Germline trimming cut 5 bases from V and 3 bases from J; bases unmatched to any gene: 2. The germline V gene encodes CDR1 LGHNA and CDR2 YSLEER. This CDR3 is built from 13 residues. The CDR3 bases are TGCGCCAGCAGCAAGGACAGGGAAGAGACCCAGTACTTC. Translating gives CASSKDREETQYF.

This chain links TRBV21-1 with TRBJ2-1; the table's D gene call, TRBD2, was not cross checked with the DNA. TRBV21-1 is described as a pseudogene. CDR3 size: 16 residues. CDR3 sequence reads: CASSSRLAGGPGEQFF. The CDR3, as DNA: TGTGCCAGCAGCTCCCGACTAGCGGGGGGGCCAGGTGAGCAGTTCTTC.

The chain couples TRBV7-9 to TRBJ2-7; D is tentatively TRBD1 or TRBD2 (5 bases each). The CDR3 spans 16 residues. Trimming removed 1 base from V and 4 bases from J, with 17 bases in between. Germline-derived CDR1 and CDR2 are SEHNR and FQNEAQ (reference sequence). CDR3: CASSLDGGSTPYEQYF. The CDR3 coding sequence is TGTGCCAGCAGCTTAGATGGGGGTTCCACACCGTACGAGCAGTACTTC. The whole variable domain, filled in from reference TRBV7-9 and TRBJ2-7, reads DTGVSQNPRHKITKRGQNVTFRCDPISEHNRLYWYRQTLGQGPEFLTYFQNEAQLEKSRLLSDRFSAERPKGSFSTLEIQRTEQGDSAMYLCASSLDGGSTPYEQYFGPGTRLTVT.

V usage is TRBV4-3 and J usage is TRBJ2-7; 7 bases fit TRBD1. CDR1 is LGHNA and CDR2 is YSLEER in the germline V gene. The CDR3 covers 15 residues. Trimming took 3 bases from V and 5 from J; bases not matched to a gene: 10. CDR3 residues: CASSQRQGAMDEQYF. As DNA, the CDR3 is TGCGCCAGCAGCCAGCGACAGGGAGCTATGGACGAGCAGTACTTC.

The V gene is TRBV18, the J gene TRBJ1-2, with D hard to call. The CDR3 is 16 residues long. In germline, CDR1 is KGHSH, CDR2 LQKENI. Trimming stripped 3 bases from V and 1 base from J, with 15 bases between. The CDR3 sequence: CASSPPWTTDNYGYTF. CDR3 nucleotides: TGTGCCAGCTCACCCCCCTGGACGACGGATAACTATGGCTACACCTTC.

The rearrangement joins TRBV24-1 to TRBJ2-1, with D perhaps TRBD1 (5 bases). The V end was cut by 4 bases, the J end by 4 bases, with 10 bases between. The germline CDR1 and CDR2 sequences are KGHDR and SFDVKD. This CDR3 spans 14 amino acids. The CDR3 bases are TGTGCCACCAGTGACCCTAGGGGTTACAATGAGCAGTTCTTC. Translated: CATSDPRGYNEQFF.

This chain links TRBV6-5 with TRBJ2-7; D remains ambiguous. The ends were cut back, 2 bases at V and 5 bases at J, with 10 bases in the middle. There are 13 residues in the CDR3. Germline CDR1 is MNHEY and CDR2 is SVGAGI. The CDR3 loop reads CASSYTLRHEQYF. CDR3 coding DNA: TGTGCCAGCAGTTACACCCTTCGGCACGAGCAGTACTTC.

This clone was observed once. CDR3 DNA: TGTGCCAGCAGTGCCCCGGACAGGGAGGATGGCTACACCTTC. Its protein product is CASSAPDREDGYTF. The V and J genes are TRBV28 and TRBJ1-2, with 8 positions matching TRBD1. CDR3 length equals 14 residues. After removal of 5 bases from V and 6 bases from J, the junction contained 8 bases not matched to a gene. CDR1 and CDR2 from the germline V gene are MDHEN and SYDVKM.

In DNA form, the CDR3 reads TGTGCCAGCTCACCAGCGGTCAGGGGAATTAATCAGCCCCAGCATTTT. Its protein product is CASSPAVRGINQPQHF. V usage is TRBV18 and J usage is TRBJ1-5; D is possibly TRBD1 (6 bases). Deletions cut 2 bases from V and 4 bases from J, with 15 bases between. Germline loops: CDR1 KGHSH, CDR2 LQKENI. CDR3 length equals 16 residues.

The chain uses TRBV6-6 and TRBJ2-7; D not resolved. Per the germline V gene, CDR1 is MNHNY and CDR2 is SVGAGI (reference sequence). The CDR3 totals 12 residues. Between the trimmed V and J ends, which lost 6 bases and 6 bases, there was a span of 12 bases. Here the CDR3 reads CASRFTESEQYF. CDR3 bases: TGTGCCAGCAGATTCACGGAGTCCGAGCAGTACTTC.

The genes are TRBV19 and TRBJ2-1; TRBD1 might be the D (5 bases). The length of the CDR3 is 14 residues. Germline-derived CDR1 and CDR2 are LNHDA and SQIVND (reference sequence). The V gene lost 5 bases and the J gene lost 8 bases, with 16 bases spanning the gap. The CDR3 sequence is CASSPKDRNDEQFF. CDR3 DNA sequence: TGTGCCAGTAGTCCCAAAGACAGAAACGATGAGCAGTTCTTC.

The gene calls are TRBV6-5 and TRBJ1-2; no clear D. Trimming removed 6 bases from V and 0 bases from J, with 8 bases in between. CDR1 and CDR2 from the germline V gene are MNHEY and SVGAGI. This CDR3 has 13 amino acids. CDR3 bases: TGTGCCAGCAGACCCGACGCTAACTATGGCTACACCTTC. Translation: CASRPDANYGYTF.

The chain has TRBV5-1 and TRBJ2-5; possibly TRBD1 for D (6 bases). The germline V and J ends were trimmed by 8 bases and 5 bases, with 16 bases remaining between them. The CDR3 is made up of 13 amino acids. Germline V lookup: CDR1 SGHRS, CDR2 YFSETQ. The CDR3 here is CASGVGARETQYF. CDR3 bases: TGCGCCAGTGGTGTGGGGGCTAGGGAGACCCAGTACTTC.

CDR3 coding DNA: TGTGCCACCAGCAGAGTGCGCGGAGGCAAAAGGAGCTCCTACGAGCAGTACTTC. Encoded protein: CATSRVRGGKRSSYEQYF. V gene TRBV15 combines with J gene TRBJ2-7; TRBD2 is a possible D gene (5 bases). The CDR3 sequence is 18 residues long. The V end lost 1 base, the J end lost 0 bases, and 19 bases lay between the germline ends. Germline V lookup: CDR1 LNHNV, CDR2 YYDKDF (reference sequence).

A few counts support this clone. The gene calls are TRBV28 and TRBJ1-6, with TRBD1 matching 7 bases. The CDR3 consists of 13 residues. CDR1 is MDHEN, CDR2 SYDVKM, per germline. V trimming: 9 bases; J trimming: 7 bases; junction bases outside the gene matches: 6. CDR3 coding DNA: TGTGCCAGTCACCGGGACAGAAATTCACCCCTCCACTTT. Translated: CASHRDRNSPLHF.

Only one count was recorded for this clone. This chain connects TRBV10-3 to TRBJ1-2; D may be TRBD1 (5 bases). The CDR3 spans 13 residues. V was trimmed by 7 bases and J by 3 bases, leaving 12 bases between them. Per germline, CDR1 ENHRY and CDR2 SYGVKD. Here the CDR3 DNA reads TGTGCCATCAACCCAGGGTCTCACTATGGCTACACCTTC. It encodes CAINPGSHYGYTF.

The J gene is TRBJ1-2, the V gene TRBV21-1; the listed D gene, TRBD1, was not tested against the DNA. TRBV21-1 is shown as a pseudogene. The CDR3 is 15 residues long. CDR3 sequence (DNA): TGTGCCAGCAGCAATCCGCAGGGTCTTAACTATGGCTACACCTTC. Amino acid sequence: CASSNPQGLNYGYTF.

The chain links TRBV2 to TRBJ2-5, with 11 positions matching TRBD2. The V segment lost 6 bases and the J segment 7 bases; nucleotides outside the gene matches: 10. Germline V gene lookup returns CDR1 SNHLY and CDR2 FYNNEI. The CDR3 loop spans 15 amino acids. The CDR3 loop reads CASSTGTSGGRTQYF. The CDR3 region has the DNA TGTGCCAGCAGCACAGGGACTAGCGGCGGTCGGACCCAGTACTTC.

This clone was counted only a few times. The chain's CDR3 is CAISESRTGIGNQPQHF. The CDR3 DNA is TGTGCCATCAGTGAGTCTAGGACAGGGATCGGCAATCAGCCCCAGCATTTT. The V gene is TRBV10-3, the J gene TRBJ1-5, with 8 bases identical to TRBD1. With V trimmed by 0 bases and J by 2 bases, 6 bases remained unmatched. Germline CDR1 and CDR2: ENHRY and SYGVKD. CDR3 length: 17 residues.

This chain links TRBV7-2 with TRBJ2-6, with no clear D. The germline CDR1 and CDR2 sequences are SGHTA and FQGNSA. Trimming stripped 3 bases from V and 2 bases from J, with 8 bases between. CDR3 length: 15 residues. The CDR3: CASSFYLPGANVLTF. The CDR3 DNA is TGTGCCAGCAGCTTCTATCTACCTGGGGCCAACGTCCTGACTTTC.

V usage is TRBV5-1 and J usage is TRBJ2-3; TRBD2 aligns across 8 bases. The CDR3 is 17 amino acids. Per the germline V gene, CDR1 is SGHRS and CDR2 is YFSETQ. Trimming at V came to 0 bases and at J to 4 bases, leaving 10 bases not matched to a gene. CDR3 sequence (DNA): TGCGCCAGCAGCTTGGTTTTGGGGAGCGGGGGCGCAGATACGCAGTATTTT. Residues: CASSLVLGSGGADTQYF.

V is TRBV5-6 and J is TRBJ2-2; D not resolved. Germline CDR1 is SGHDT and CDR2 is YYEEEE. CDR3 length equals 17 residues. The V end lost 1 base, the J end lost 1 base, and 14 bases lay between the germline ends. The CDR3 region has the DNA TGTGCCAGCAGCTTGAGGCGGTCAGTCCAGAACACCGGGGAGCTGTTTTTT. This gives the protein CASSLRRSVQNTGELFF. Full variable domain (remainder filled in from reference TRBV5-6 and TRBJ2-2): DAGVTQSPTHLIKTRGQQVTLRCSPKSGHDTVSWYQQALGQGPQFIFQYYEEEERQRGNFPDRFSGHQFPNYSSELNVNALLLGDSALYLCASSLRRSVQNTGELFFGEGSRLTVL.